The clone carrying this TCR beta chain turned up a few times. Its target is not known. These data belong to a study of human T cells and chemical hapten exposure. Documented time point: pre-sensitization, week 0. Treatment defined: therapeutic diphenylcyclopropenone sensitization with weekly scalp DPC. The V end lost 2 bases, the J end lost 2 bases, and 12 bases lay between the germline ends. The CDR3 totals 15 residues. From germline, CDR1 is SGHTA and CDR2 FQGNSA. Study-wide results and caveats: Patch test score showed a positive correlation with PT1 expanded TCR counts.

One entry per CDR3 protein results from TCRdb running MiXCR on the RACE reads. The table records tens of thousands of distinct CDR3 sequences, around 10% of them present only once. The TCR originated in a woman between 35 and 50 years old with alopecia areata. Some clones in this sample may be carry-over from other donors' samples. The gene calls are TRBV7-2 and TRBJ1-2, with a tentative D call TRBD1 (5 bases). The material sequenced was whole blood, taken in connection with sensitization to the hapten diphenylcyclopropenone (DPC). The chain's CDR3 is CASSLKVGGNYGYTF. CDR3 nucleotide sequence: TGTGCCAGCAGCTTAAAAGTGGGGGGAAACTATGGCTACACCTTC.